These 5 T cell receptor beta chains were all obtained from the same sample, sequenced in a study of T cells expressing NK-cell markers. After re-calling the 5' RACE reads, TCRdb lists one entry per CDR3 protein, DNA absent. The sample totals about 8,000 distinct CDR3 sequences. Sequencing input: blood T cells: a sorted CD56 or NKG2C T cell subset, CD4+ or CD8+ T cells, or bulk PBMC T cells (not recorded which). The receptor set was obtained from a man between 18 and 35 years old in good health.

This clonotype is called medium-sized based on its frequency. The V gene is TRBV20-1, the J gene TRBJ2-5; without DNA, the TCRdb call of TRBD1 cannot be checked. Looked up from germline, CDR1 is DFQATT and CDR2 is SNEGSKA (reference sequence). The CDR3 totals 14 residues. The CDR3 region is CSARDPPGGETQYF.

The gene calls are TRBV7-9 and TRBJ2-1; the TCRdb call, TRBD2, lacks DNA for checking. In germline, CDR1 is SEHNR, CDR2 FQNEAQ (reference sequence). This CDR3 region has 15 residues. CDR3 protein: CASSHRDSKNNEQFF.

The chain carries TRBV11-2 and TRBJ2-5; with no DNA, the TCRdb D assignment of TRBD1 cannot be verified. CDR1 and CDR2 from the germline V gene are SGHAT and FQNNGV. The CDR3 has 15 residues. The CDR3 loop is CASSFFRDSLLREYF.

This chain joins TRBV6-5 and TRBJ2-3. The V gene's germline CDR1 is MNHEY and CDR2 SVGAGI. The length of the CDR3 is 16 residues. The CDR3 loop is CASSYDSAFSTDTQYF.

The CDR3 sequence: CSAGGLAGRGEQFF. This chain links TRBV20-1 with TRBJ2-1; checking the TCRdb D call of TRBD2 is not possible without DNA. This CDR3 has 14 amino acids. Germline V gives CDR1 DFQATT, CDR2 SNEGSKA (reference sequence).